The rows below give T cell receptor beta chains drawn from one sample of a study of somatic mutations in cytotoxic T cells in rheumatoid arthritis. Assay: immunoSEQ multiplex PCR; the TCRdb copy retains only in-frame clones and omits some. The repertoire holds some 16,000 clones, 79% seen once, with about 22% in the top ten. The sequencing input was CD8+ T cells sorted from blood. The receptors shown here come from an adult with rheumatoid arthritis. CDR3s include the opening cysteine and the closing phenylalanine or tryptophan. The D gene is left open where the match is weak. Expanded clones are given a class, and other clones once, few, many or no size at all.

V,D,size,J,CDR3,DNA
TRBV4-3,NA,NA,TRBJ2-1,CASSQDSGGGQFF,TGCGCCAGCAGCCAAGATTCCGGAGGGGGGCAGTTCTTC
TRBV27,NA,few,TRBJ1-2,CASSLSLGSSLGYTF,TGTGCCAGCAGTTTATCGTTAGGGTCGAGTTTAGGCTACACCTTC
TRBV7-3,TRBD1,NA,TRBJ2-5,CASSFTGGETQYF,TGTGCCAGCAGCTTTACAGGGGGAGAGACCCAGTACTTC
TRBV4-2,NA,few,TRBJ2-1,CASSQPDLSNEQFF,TGTGCCAGCAGCCAACCAGACCTATCCAATGAGCAGTTCTTC
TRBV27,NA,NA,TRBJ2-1,CASSLSGPRGNEQFF,TGTGCCAGCAGTTTATCGGGACCTCGCGGCAATGAGCAGTTCTTC
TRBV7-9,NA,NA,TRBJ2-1,CASSLNPRLGGEQFF,TGTGCCAGCAGCCTTAACCCACGCCTAGGGGGTGAGCAGTTCTTC
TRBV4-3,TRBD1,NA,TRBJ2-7,CASSQDRAGTVGPTEQYF,TGCGCCAGCAGCCAAGATCGCGCCGGGACAGTCGGACCTACCGAGCAGTACTTC
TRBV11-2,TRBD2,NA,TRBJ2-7,CASRNPGTSGSYEQYF,TGTGCCAGCAGAAACCCCGGGACTAGCGGATCCTACGAGCAGTACTTC
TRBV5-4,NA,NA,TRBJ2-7,CASSLTGFDEQYF,TGTGCCAGCAGCTTAACGGGATTTGACGAGCAGTACTTC
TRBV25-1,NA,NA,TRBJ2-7,CASSGTGTYEQYF,TGTGCCAGCAGTGGAACAGGGACCTACGAGCAGTACTTC
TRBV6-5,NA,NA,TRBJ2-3,CASSYSASAADTQYF,TGTGCCAGCAGTTACTCGGCTAGCGCGGCAGATACGCAGTATTTT
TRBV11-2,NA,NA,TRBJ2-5,CASSLEETQYF,TGTGCCAGCAGCTTAGAAGAGACCCAGTACTTC
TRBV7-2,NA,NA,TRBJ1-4,CASSLEGGAFGEKLFF,TGTGCCAGCAGCCTAGAGGGTGGGGCTTTCGGTGAAAAACTGTTTTTT
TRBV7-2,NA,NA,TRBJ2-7,CASSLSADTTYEQYF,TGTGCCAGCAGCTTATCGGCGGATACAACCTACGAGCAGTACTTC
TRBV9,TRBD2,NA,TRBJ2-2,CASSVEAGVGTGELFF,TGTGCCAGCAGCGTAGAGGCGGGAGTTGGCACCGGGGAGCTGTTTTTT
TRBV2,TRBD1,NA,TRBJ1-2,CASRAGQINYGYTF,TGTGCCAGCAGAGCGGGACAGATTAACTATGGCTACACCTTC
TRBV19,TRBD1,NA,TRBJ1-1,CASTAGGVNTEAFF,TGTGCCAGTACCGCAGGGGGTGTGAACACTGAAGCTTTCTTT
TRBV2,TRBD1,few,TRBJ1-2,CASRPGQGVYGYTF,TGTGCCAGCAGGCCGGGACAGGGGGTCTATGGCTACACCTTC
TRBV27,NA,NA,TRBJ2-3,CASSNSLGDTQYF,TGTGCCAGTTCTAACAGCCTAGGGGATACGCAGTATTTT
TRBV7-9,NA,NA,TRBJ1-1,CASSPQAAQNTEAFF,TGTGCCAGCAGCCCCCAGGCGGCGCAGAACACTGAAGCTTTCTTT
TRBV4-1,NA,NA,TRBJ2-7,CASSQDGDEQYF,TGCGCCAGCAGCCAAGATGGGGACGAGCAGTACTTC
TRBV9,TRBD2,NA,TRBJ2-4,CASSSSGRSKNIQYF,TGTGCCAGCAGCTCGAGCGGGAGGTCCAAAAACATTCAGTACTTC
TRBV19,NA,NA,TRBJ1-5,CASSISVSNQPQHF,TGTGCCAGTAGTATCTCGGTTTCCAATCAGCCCCAGCATTTT
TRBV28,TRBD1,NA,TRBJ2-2,CASRGTGSAGELFF,TGTGCCAGCAGGGGGACAGGGTCGGCCGGGGAGCTGTTTTTT
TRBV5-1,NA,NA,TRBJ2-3,CASSLYRGTDTQYF,TGCGCCAGCAGCTTATACAGAGGAACAGATACGCAGTATTTT
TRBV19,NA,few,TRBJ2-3,CASSYFDGTDTQYF,TGTGCCAGTAGCTACTTCGACGGCACAGATACGCAGTATTTT
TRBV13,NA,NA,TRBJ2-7,CASSLGGEQYF,TGTGCCAGCAGCTTGGGGGGAGAGCAGTACTTC
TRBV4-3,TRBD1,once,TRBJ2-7,CASSHSGTGEMYEQYF,TGCGCCAGCAGCCATTCCGGGACAGGGGAAATGTACGAGCAGTACTTC
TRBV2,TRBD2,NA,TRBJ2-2,CASSEIPLAARTGELFF,TGTGCCAGCAGTGAGATACCCCTAGCGGCGAGGACCGGGGAGCTGTTTTTT
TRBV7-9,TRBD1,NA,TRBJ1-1,CASRPTGGAPEAFF,TGTGCCAGCCGTCCAACAGGGGGAGCGCCTGAAGCTTTCTTT
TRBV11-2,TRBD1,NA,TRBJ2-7,CASSLGSDRVYF,TGTGCCAGCAGCTTAGGTTCTGACAGGGTATACTTC
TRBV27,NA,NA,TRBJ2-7,CASRTYTKMYEQYF,TGTGCCAGCAGGACCTACACCAAGATGTACGAGCAGTACTTC
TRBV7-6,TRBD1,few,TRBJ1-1,CASSLPQDRGNTEAFF,TGTGCCAGCAGCTTACCCCAGGACAGGGGGAACACTGAAGCTTTCTTT
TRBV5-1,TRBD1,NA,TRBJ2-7,CASAPGQGTGLATYEQYF,TGCGCCAGCGCCCCGGGACAGGGTACGGGGCTAGCAACCTACGAGCAGTACTTC
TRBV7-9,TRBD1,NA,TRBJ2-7,CASSSSPGTERASYEQYF,TGTGCCAGCAGCTCGAGTCCCGGGACAGAAAGGGCATCGTACGAGCAGTACTTC
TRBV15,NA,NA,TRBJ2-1,CATSREEASVNEQFF,TGTGCCACCAGCAGAGAGGAGGCTAGCGTCAATGAGCAGTTCTTC
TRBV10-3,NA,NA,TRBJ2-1,CATRGNEQFF,TGTGCCACTAGGGGGAATGAGCAGTTCTTC
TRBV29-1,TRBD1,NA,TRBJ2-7,CSVEVPGQGAVEQYF,TGCAGCGTTGAAGTTCCGGGACAGGGGGCAGTCGAGCAGTACTTC
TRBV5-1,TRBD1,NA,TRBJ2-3,CASSLARGLNTQYF,TGCGCCAGCAGCTTGGCCAGGGGGTTGAATACGCAGTATTTT
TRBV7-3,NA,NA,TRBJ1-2,CASSLTGPPYTF,TGTGCCAGCAGCTTAACGGGGCCCCCCTACACCTTC